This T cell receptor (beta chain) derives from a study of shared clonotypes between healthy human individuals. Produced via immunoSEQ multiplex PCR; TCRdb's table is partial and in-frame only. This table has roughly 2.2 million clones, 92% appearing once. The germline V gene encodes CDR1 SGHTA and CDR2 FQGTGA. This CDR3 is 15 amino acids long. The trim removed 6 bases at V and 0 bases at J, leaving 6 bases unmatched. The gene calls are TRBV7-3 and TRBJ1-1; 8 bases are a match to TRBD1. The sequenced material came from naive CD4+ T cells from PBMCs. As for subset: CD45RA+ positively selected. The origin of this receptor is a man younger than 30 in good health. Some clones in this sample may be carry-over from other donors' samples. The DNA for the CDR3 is TGTGCCAGCAGGGTACAGGGGGGAATGAACACTGAAGCTTTCTTT. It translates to CASRVQGGMNTEAFF.